Below, 26 T cell receptor beta chains from the same sample are listed, as sequenced in a study of OX40 agonist ivuxolimab in advanced cancers. Sequenced by immunoSEQ multiplex PCR; TCRdb stores in-frame clones only, minus some. The table shows about 31,000 clones, with 80% to 90% occurring only once. The sample here was CD4+ or CD8+ T cells sorted from blood, taken in a trial of the OX40 agonist ivuxolimab. The origin of the receptors is an adult with an advanced solid tumor such as melanoma, head and neck, liver or kidney cancer.

This chain connects TRBV7-9 to TRBJ2-7; no firm D call. CDR1 and CDR2 from the germline V gene are SEHNR and FQNEAQ (reference sequence). The CDR3 extends over 15 amino acids. The V end lost 5 bases, the J end lost 0 bases, and 14 bases lay between the germline ends. CDR3 loop: CASSQDSRSSYEQYF. The CDR3 DNA is TGTGCCAGCAGCCAAGATTCAAGGAGCTCCTACGAGCAGTACTTC.

J is TRBJ2-7 and V is TRBV11-1; the D gene could be TRBD1 or TRBD2 (5 bases each). Looked up from germline, CDR1 is SGHAT and CDR2 is FQDESV (reference sequence). V was clipped by 4 bases and J by 5 bases, with 15 bases between them. CDR3 length: 14 amino acids. CDR3 region: CASSYFRGRDEQYF. The CDR3 DNA reads as TGTGCCAGCAGCTATTTTCGGGGCCGAGACGAGCAGTACTTC. The full variable domain, with the rest looked up from reference TRBV11-1 and TRBJ2-7, is EAEVAQSPRYKITEKSQAVAFWCDPISGHATLYWYRQILGQGPELLVQFQDESVVDDSQLPKDRFSAERLKGVDSTLKIQPAELGDSAMYLCASSYFRGRDEQYFGPGTRLTVT.

The CDR3 DNA sequence: TGCGCCAGCAGCCGCGAAGCGGGAGGTTTGAACAATGAGCAGTTCTTC. Amino acid sequence: CASSREAGGLNNEQFF. This sequence joins TRBV4-1 and TRBJ2-1; TRBD2 matches at 9 bases. This CDR3 is built from 16 residues. Germline trimming cut 4 bases from V and 5 bases from J; bases unmatched to any gene: 9. CDR1 MGHRA and CDR2 YSYEKL come from the germline V gene.

The count of this clone is one. This chain connects TRBV5-1 to TRBJ2-5; 11 bases agree with TRBD1. The CDR3 covers 15 residues. Germline V gives CDR1 SGHRS, CDR2 YFSETQ. V lost 4 bases, J lost 1 base, and 3 bases stayed unmatched. The CDR3 region has the DNA TGCGCCAGCAGCGTGGACAGGGGGCCCCAAGAGACCCAGTACTTC. This codes for CASSVDRGPQETQYF.

The V gene is TRBV19, the J gene TRBJ2-6; no clear D gene. Per germline, CDR1 LNHDA and CDR2 SQIVND (reference sequence). This CDR3 spans 18 amino acids. The V end was cut by 1 base, the J end by 0 bases, with 13 bases between. CDR3 in DNA: TGTGCCAGTAGTATAGTGTACTACCGGAGCTCTGGGGCCAACGTCCTGACTTTC. Its protein is CASSIVYYRSSGANVLTF.

The chain is built from TRBV2 and TRBJ2-7; the match to TRBD2 covers 9 bases. The V gene end was trimmed by 2 bases and the J gene end by 6 bases; junction bases not matched to a gene: 5. From germline, CDR1 is SNHLY and CDR2 FYNNEI. This CDR3 is built from 14 residues. CDR3 amino acids: CASSEWREGSEQYF. The CDR3 DNA reads as TGTGCCAGCAGTGAATGGCGGGAGGGCTCCGAGCAGTACTTC.

The chain has TRBV9 and TRBJ2-1; 10 nucleotides agree with TRBD2. After removal of 0 bases from V and 8 bases from J, the junction contained 8 bases not matched to a gene. There are 16 residues in the CDR3. Germline-derived CDR1 and CDR2 are SGDLS and YYNGEE. For the CDR3, the DNA is TGTGCCAGCAGCGTAGGCGGTAGCGGGAGGTTGCATGAGCAGTTCTTC. Protein sequence: CASSVGGSGRLHEQFF.

The J gene is TRBJ2-2, the V gene TRBV6-4; 15 nucleotides align to TRBD2. CDR3 size: 18 residues. J gave up 1 base and V 6 bases, and 6 bases lay outside the gene matches. Germline V lookup: CDR1 MRHNA, CDR2 SNTAGT. The CDR3 reads CASRPGLAGGENTGELFF. DNA for the CDR3: TGTGCCAGCAGACCCGGACTAGCGGGAGGGGAGAACACCGGGGAGCTGTTTTTT.

The CDR3 protein is CASSQELSSYNEQFF. DNA for the CDR3: TGCGCCAGCAGCCAAGAACTCTCATCCTACAATGAGCAGTTCTTC. This chain links TRBV4-3 with TRBJ2-1; D gene uncertain. V lost 0 bases to trimming and J lost 1 base, with 7 bases between them. CDR1 and CDR2 from the germline V gene are LGHNA and YSLEER. This CDR3 comprises 15 residues.

The chain joins TRBV19 to TRBJ1-1; TRBD1 is a possible D gene (5 bases). CDR1 is LNHDA, CDR2 SQIVND, per germline (reference sequence). The CDR3 has 16 amino acids. Trimming removed 1 base at V and 1 base at J, with 13 bases between. The CDR3 sequence: CASSIGGAPGNTEAFF. For the CDR3, the DNA is TGTGCCAGTAGTATAGGTGGGGCCCCCGGGAACACTGAAGCTTTCTTT.

The rearrangement joins TRBV11-2 to TRBJ1-2; D unresolved. V dropped 1 base and J dropped 5 bases, with 8 bases sitting between them. There are 13 residues in the CDR3. Looked up from germline, CDR1 is SGHAT and CDR2 is FQNNGV. This chain's CDR3 is CASSLGGPYGYTF. CDR3 nucleotides: TGTGCCAGCAGCTTAGGTGGACCGTATGGCTACACCTTC. Filled out from reference TRBV11-2 and TRBJ1-2, the complete variable domain reads EAGVAQSPRYKIIEKRQSVAFWCNPISGHATLYWYQQILGQGPKLLIQFQNNGVVDDSQLPKDRFSAERLKGVDSTLKIQPAKLEDSAVYLCASSLGGPYGYTFGSGTRLTVV.

V and J are TRBV6-6 and TRBJ1-5; D is undetermined. Trimming stripped 6 bases from V and 5 bases from J, with 14 bases between. From germline, CDR1 is MNHNY and CDR2 SVGAGI (reference sequence). This CDR3 has 14 amino acids. Here the CDR3 reads CASREDYTYQPQHF. The CDR3 nucleotides are TGTGCCAGCAGGGAAGACTATACGTATCAGCCCCAGCATTTT.

The chain recombines TRBV5-4 with TRBJ1-2; 8 nucleotides agree with TRBD1. Germline lookup yields CDR1 SGHNT and CDR2 YYREEE (reference sequence). The CDR3 is 15 residues long. V dropped 4 bases and J dropped 3; count of bases not matched to a gene: 8. The CDR3 protein is CASSPRGQGDYGYTF. The CDR3 nucleotides read TGTGCCAGCAGCCCCAGAGGACAGGGCGACTATGGCTACACCTTC.

The chain combines TRBV29-1 with TRBJ2-7, with TRBD2 matching 7 bases. The germline gives CDR1 SQVTM, CDR2 ANQGSEA. V was clipped by 3 bases and J by 6 bases; unmatched bases: 14. The CDR3 spans 15 residues. The DNA for the CDR3 is TGCAGCGTTGAGTTACTAGCGTACAAACGGGGCGAGCAGTACTTC. This gives the protein CSVELLAYKRGEQYF.

The chain combines TRBV7-8 with TRBJ2-7; the match to TRBD1 covers 10 bases. Trimming removed 4 bases from V and 3 bases from J; junction bases left unmatched: 9. The germline gives CDR1 SGHVS, CDR2 FQNEAQ. The CDR3 length is 16 residues. This CDR3 reads CASSSSDRGRIYEQYF. Here the CDR3 DNA reads TGTGCCAGCAGCTCATCAGACAGGGGGCGCATCTACGAGCAGTACTTC.

The chain carries TRBV6-1 and TRBJ2-6, with TRBD2 as a possible D gene (6 bases). The CDR3 loop spans 15 amino acids. Trimming shortened V by 3 bases and J by 1 base, and 7 bases separated the two germline ends. Germline CDR1 reads MNHNS; CDR2 reads SASEGT. CDR3 amino acids: CASSDGGSGANVLTF. The DNA for the CDR3 is TGTGCCAGCAGTGATGGAGGGTCTGGGGCCAACGTCCTGACTTTC.

The chain employs TRBV19 and TRBJ2-5; D remains ambiguous. The end of the DNA fits TRBJ2-7 better, so the J call may be wrong. CDR3 length equals 13 residues. The germline V gene has CDR1 LNHDA and CDR2 SQIVND (reference sequence). The CDR3 region has the DNA TGTGCCAGTAGTATAGGCCTGACCTACGAGCAGTACTTC. It is translated as CASSIGLTYEQYF.

This clone has just one count. This sequence joins TRBV6-5 and TRBJ1-1, with D possibly TRBD1 on 5 matching bases. Germline-derived CDR1 and CDR2 are MNHEY and SVGAGI. The V gene lost 5 bases and the J gene lost 0 bases, with 10 bases spanning the gap. CDR3 length: 14 amino acids. CDR3 residues: CASSPGTVNTEAFF. The CDR3 nucleotides read TGTGCCAGCAGTCCCGGGACGGTGAACACTGAAGCTTTCTTT.

The chain uses TRBV27 and TRBJ1-5; no firm D call. Trimming took off 5 bases at V and 4 bases at J, with 6 bases between the two ends. Germline V CDR1 and CDR2: MNHEY, SMNVEV (reference sequence). This CDR3 contains 12 residues. The CDR3 spells CASSPPNQPQHF. DNA of the CDR3: TGTGCCAGCAGTCCTCCAAATCAGCCCCAGCATTTT.

The CDR3 sequence is CASRTGFDEQYF. The CDR3 DNA is TGTGCCAGCAGGACAGGGTTCGACGAGCAGTACTTC. This chain joins TRBV2 and TRBJ2-7; 7 bases map to TRBD1. V shed 6 bases, J shed 5 bases, and the junction held 4 bases outside the gene matches. The germline V gene encodes CDR1 SNHLY and CDR2 FYNNEI. The CDR3 is 12 amino acids. Filled out from reference TRBV2 and TRBJ2-7, the complete variable domain reads EPEVTQTPSHQVTQMGQEVILRCVPISNHLYFYWYRQILGQKVEFLVSFYNNEISEKSEIFDDQFSVERPDGSNFTLKIRSTKLEDSAMYFCASRTGFDEQYFGPGTRLTVT.

The chain employs TRBV4-1 and TRBJ1-5; no firm D call. Germline CDR1 MGHRA, CDR2 YSYEKL. Trimming removed 1 base at V and 1 base at J, with 11 bases between. The CDR3 runs to 16 residues. The CDR3, as DNA: TGCGCCAGCAGCCAAGGGAGTGAAGTAAGCAATCAGCCCCAGCATTTT. Its protein product is CASSQGSEVSNQPQHF.

V is TRBV18 and J is TRBJ2-2; possibly TRBD2 for D (5 bases). V lost 6 bases to trimming and J lost 6 bases, with 17 bases between them. In germline, CDR1 is KGHSH, CDR2 LQKENI. The CDR3 is made up of 15 amino acids. DNA of the CDR3: TGTGCCAGCTCCACCACTGGACTTGGGGCCGGGGAGCTGTTTTTT. Amino acid sequence: CASSTTGLGAGELFF. The full variable domain, rest sourced from reference TRBV18 and TRBJ2-2, is NAGVMQNPRHLVRRRGQEARLRCSPMKGHSHVYWYRQLPEEGLKFMVYLQKENIIDESGMPKERFSAEFPKEGPSILRIQQVVRGDSAAYFCASSTTGLGAGELFFGEGSRLTVL.

The gene calls are TRBV13 and TRBJ2-7, with 10 bases that match TRBD2. The CDR3 sequence is 15 residues long. With V trimmed by 6 bases and J by 6 bases, 11 bases remained unmatched. CDR1 is PRHDT and CDR2 is FYEKMQ in the germline V gene (reference sequence). The CDR3 DNA reads as TGTGCCAGCAGTGATGCAAGCGGGAGGGCCGGCGAGCAGTACTTC. Translation: CASSDASGRAGEQYF. Drawing the rest from reference TRBV13 and TRBJ2-7, the complete variable domain is AAGVIQSPRHLIKEKRETATLKCYPIPRHDTVYWYQQGPGQDPQFLISFYEKMQSDKGSIPDRFSAQQFSDYHSELNMSSLELGDSALYFCASSDASGRAGEQYFGPGTRLTVT.

The chain carries TRBV10-3 and TRBJ2-5; D remains ambiguous. This CDR3 is built from 12 residues. The ends were cut back, 1 base at V and 5 bases at J, with 5 bases in the middle. The V gene's germline CDR1 is ENHRY and CDR2 SYGVKD. As DNA, the CDR3 is TGTGCCATCAGTGAGTTTACGGAGACCCAGTACTTC. This gives the protein CAISEFTETQYF.

The chain carries TRBV28 and TRBJ2-1; either TRBD1 or TRBD2 may supply D (5 bases each). Trimming shortened V by 6 bases and J by 0 bases, and 12 bases separated the two germline ends. Germline values: CDR1 MDHEN, CDR2 SYDVKM. The CDR3 has 15 amino acids. The CDR3 region has the DNA TGTGCCAGCAGCTGGGACGGCAGCTCCTACAATGAGCAGTTCTTC. Amino acids: CASSWDGSSYNEQFF. The whole variable domain, remainder taken from reference TRBV28 and TRBJ2-1, is DVKVTQSSRYLVKRTGEKVFLECVQDMDHENMFWYRQDPGLGLRLIYFSYDVKMKEKGDIPEGYSVSREKKERFSLILESASTNQTSMYLCASSWDGSSYNEQFFGPGTRLTVL.

This chain uses TRBV4-1 with TRBJ1-1; D gene ambiguous. V dropped 8 bases and J dropped 1 base, with 17 bases sitting between them. This CDR3 region has 15 residues. CDR1 is MGHRA, CDR2 YSYEKL, per germline. CDR3 DNA sequence: TGCGCCAGCCGCCTCGAGCGGGGTGGGAACACTGAAGCTTTCTTT. This codes for CASRLERGGNTEAFF.